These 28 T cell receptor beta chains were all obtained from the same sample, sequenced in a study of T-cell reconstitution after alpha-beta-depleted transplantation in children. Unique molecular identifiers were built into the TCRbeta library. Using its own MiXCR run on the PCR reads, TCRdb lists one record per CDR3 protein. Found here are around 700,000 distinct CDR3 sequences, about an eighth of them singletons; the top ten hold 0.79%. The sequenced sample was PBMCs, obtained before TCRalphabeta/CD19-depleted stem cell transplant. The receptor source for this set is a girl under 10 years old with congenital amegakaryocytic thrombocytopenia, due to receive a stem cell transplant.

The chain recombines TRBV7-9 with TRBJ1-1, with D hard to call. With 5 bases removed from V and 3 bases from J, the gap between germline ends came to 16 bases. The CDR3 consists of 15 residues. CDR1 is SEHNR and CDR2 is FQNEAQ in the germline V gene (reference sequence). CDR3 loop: CASSPGWFRDTEAFF. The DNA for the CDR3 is TGTGCCAGCAGCCCAGGTTGGTTTCGGGACACTGAAGCTTTCTTT. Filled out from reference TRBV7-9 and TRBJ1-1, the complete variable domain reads DTGVSQNPRHKITKRGQNVTFRCDPISEHNRLYWYRQTLGQGPEFLTYFQNEAQLEKSRLLSDRFSAERPKGSFSTLEIQRTEQGDSAMYLCASSPGWFRDTEAFFGQGTRLTVV.

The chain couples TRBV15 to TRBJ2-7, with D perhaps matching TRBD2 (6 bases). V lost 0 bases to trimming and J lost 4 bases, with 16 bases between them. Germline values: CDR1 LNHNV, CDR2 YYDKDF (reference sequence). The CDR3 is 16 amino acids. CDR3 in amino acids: CATSRDTGTELYEQYF. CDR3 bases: TGTGCCACCAGCAGAGACACCGGGACTGAATTGTACGAGCAGTACTTC.

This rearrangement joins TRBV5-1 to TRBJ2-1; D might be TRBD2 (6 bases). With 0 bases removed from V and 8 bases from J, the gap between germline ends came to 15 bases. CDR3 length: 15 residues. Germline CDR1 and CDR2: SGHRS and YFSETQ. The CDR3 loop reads CASSLVGLQNHEQFF. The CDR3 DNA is TGCGCCAGCAGCTTGGTGGGACTTCAAAACCATGAGCAGTTCTTC.

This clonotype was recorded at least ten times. The chain's CDR3 is CASSPGVDRGDEQYF. CDR3 in DNA: TGTGCCAGCTCACCCGGAGTAGATCGCGGCGACGAGCAGTACTTC. The J gene is TRBJ2-7, the V gene TRBV18; D gene uncertain. This CDR3 comprises 15 residues. In germline, CDR1 is KGHSH, CDR2 LQKENI. Trimming cost V 3 bases and J 5 bases, with 17 bases left between them.

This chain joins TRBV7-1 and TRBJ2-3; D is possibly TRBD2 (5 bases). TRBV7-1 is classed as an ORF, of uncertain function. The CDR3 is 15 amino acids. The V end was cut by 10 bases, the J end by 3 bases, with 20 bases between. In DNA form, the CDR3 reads TGTGCCATGAGCTTCAGCGGCCTGGGAACAGATACGCAGTATTTT. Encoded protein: CAMSFSGLGTDTQYF.

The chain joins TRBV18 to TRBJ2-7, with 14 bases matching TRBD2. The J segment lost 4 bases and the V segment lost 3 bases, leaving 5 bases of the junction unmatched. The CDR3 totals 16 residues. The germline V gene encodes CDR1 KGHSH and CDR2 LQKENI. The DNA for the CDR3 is TGTGCCAGCTCACCCGCGGGACTAGCGGGAGTGTACGAGCAGTACTTC. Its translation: CASSPAGLAGVYEQYF. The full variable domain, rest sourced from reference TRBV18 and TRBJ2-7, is NAGVMQNPRHLVRRRGQEARLRCSPMKGHSHVYWYRQLPEEGLKFMVYLQKENIIDESGMPKERFSAEFPKEGPSILRIQQVVRGDSAAYFCASSPAGLAGVYEQYFGPGTRLTVT.

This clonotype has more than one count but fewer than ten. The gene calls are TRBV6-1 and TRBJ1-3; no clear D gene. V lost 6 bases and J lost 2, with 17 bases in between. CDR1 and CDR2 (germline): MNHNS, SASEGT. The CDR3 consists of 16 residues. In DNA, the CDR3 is TGTGCCAGCAGCTCGAACACCCGGATCCCTGGAAACACCATATATTTT. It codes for CASSSNTRIPGNTIYF.

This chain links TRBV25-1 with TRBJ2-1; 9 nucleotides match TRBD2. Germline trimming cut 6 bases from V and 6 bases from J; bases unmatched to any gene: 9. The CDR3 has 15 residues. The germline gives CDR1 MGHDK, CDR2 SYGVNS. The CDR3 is CASRPGGRAFNEQFF. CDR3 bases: TGTGCCAGCAGGCCGGGCGGGAGGGCTTTCAATGAGCAGTTCTTC. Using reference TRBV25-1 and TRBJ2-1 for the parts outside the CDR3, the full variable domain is EADIYQTPRYLVIGTGKKITLECSQTMGHDKMYWYQQDPGMELHLIHYSYGVNSTEKGDLSSESTVSRIRTEHFPLTLESARPSHTSQYLCASRPGGRAFNEQFFGPGTRLTVL.

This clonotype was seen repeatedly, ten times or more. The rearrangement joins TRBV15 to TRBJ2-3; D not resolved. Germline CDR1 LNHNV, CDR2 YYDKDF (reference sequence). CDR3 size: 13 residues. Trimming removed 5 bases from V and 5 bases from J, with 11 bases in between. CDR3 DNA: TGTGCCACCAGCGGACCCAATGGAGATACGCAGTATTTT. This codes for CATSGPNGDTQYF.

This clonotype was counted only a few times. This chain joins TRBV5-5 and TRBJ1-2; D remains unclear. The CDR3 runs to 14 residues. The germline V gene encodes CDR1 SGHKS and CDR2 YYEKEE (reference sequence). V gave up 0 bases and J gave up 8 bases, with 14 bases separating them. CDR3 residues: CASSLDATAEGYTF. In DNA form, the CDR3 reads TGTGCCAGCAGCTTGGACGCGACCGCCGAGGGCTACACCTTC.

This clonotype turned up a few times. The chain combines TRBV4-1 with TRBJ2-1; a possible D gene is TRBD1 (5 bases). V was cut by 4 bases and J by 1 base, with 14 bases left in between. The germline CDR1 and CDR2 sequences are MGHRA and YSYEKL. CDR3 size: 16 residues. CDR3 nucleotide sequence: TGCGCCAGCAGCCTAAACCTAAGGGGATCCTACAATGAGCAGTTCTTC. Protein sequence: CASSLNLRGSYNEQFF.

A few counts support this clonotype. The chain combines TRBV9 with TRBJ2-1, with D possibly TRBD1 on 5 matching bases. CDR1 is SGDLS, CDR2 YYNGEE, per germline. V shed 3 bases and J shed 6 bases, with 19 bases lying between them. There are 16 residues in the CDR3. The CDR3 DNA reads TGTGCCAGCAGCGGGACACACCAGAATCAGGTCAATGAGCAGTTCTTC. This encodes CASSGTHQNQVNEQFF.

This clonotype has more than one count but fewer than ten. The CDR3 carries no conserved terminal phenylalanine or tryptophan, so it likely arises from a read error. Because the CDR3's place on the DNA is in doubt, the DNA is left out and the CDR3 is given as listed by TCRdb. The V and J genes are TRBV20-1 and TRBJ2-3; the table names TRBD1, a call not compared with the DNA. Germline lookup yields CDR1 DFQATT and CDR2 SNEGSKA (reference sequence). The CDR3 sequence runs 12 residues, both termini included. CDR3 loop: CSADTGGQRVPL.

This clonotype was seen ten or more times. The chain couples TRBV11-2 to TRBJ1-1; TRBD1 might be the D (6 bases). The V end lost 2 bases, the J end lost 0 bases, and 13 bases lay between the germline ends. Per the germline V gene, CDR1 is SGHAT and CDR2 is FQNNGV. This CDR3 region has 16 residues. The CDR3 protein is CASSLSGQLMNTEAFF. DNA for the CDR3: TGTGCCAGCAGCTTATCTGGACAGCTAATGAACACTGAAGCTTTCTTT.

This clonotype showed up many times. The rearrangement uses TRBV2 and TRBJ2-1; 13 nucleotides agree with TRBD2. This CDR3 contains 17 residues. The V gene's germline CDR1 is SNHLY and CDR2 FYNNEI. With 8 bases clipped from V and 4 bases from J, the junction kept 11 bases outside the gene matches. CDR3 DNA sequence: TGTGCCAGCCGACGGACTAGCGGGAGTTCCTTATACAATGAGCAGTTCTTC. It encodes CASRRTSGSSLYNEQFF. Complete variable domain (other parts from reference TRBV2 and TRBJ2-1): EPEVTQTPSHQVTQMGQEVILRCVPISNHLYFYWYRQILGQKVEFLVSFYNNEISEKSEIFDDQFSVERPDGSNFTLKIRSTKLEDSAMYFCASRRTSGSSLYNEQFFGPGTRLTVL.

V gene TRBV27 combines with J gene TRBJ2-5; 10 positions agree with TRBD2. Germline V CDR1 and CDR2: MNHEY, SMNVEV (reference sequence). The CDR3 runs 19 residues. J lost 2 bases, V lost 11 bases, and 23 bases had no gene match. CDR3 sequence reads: CALDWRTLFSGRPQETQYF. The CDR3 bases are TGTGCCTTAGACTGGAGGACCCTTTTTAGCGGGAGGCCGCAAGAGACCCAGTACTTC.

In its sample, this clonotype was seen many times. The CDR3 region is CASSLGAGYTF. The CDR3 DNA sequence: TGTGCCAGCAGCTTGGGTGCGGGCTACACCTTC. The chain employs TRBV7-2 and TRBJ1-2; no clear D gene. V lost 3 bases to trimming and J lost 8 bases, with 7 bases between them. This CDR3 comprises 11 residues. Germline V gene sequence: CDR1 SGHTA, CDR2 FQGNSA. Using reference TRBV7-2 and TRBJ1-2 for the parts outside the CDR3, the full variable domain is GAGVSQSPSNKVTEKGKDVELRCDPISGHTALYWYRQSLGQGLEFLIYFQGNSAPDKSGLPSDRFSAERTGGSVSTLTIQRTQQEDSAVYLCASSLGAGYTFGSGTRLTVV.

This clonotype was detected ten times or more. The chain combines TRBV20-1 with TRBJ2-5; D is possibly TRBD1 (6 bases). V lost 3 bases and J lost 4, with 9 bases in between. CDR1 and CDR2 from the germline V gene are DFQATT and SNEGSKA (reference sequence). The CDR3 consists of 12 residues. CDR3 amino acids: CSASQGSETQYF. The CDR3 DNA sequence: TGCAGTGCTAGTCAGGGGTCAGAGACCCAGTACTTC.

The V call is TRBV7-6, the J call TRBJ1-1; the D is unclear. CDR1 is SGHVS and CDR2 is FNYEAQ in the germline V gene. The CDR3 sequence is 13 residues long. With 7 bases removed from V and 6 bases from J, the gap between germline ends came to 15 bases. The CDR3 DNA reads TGTGCCAGCACGCCCCCCTCCCTTGCTGAAGCTTTCTTT. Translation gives CASTPPSLAEAFF.

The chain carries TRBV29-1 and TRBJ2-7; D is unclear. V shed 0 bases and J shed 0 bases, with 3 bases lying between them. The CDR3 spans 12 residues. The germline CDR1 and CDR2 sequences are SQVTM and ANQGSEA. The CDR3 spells CSVEEDSYEQYF. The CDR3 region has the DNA TGCAGCGTTGAAGAAGACTCCTACGAGCAGTACTTC.

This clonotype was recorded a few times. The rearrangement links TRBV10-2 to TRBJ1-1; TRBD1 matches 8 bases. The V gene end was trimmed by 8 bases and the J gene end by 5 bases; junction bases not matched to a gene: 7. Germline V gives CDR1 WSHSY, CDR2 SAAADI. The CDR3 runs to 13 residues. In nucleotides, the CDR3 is TGCGCCAGCGATCGGACAGGGTTGACTGAAGCTTTCTTT. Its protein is CASDRTGLTEAFF.

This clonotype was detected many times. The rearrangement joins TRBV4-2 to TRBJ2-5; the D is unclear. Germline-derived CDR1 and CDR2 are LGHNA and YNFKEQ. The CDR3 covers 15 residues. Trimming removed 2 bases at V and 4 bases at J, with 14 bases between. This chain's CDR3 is CASSQFVGYTETQYF. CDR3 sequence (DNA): TGTGCCAGCAGCCAATTTGTAGGCTACACAGAGACCCAGTACTTC.

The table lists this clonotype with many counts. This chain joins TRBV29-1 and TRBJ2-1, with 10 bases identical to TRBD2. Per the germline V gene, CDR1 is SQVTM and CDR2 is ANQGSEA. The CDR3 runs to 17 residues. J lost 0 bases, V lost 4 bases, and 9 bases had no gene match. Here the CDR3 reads CSVVRISGRISYNEQFF. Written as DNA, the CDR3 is TGCAGCGTTGTTCGAATTAGCGGGAGGATCTCCTACAATGAGCAGTTCTTC.

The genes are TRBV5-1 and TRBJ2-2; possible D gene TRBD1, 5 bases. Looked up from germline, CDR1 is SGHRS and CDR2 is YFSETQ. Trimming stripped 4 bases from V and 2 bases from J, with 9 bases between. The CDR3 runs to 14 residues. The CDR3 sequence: CASSPDSNTGELFF. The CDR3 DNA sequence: TGCGCCAGCAGCCCAGACAGCAACACCGGGGAGCTGTTTTTT.

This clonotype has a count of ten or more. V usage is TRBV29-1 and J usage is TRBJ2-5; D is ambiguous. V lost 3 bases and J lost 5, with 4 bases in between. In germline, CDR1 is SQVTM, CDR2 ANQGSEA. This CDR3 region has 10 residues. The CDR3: CSVDGETQYF. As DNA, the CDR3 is TGCAGCGTTGACGGCGAGACCCAGTACTTC.

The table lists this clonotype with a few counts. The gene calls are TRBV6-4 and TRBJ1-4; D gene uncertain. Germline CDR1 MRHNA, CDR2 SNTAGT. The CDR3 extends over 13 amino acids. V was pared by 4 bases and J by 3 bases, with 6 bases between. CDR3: CASSVGPNEKLFF. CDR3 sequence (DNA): TGTGCCAGCAGTGTAGGGCCTAATGAAAAACTGTTTTTT.

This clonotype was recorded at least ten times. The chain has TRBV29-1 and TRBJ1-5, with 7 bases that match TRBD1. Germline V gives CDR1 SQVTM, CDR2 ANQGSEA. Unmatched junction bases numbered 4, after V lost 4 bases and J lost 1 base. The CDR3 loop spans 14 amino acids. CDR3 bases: TGCAGCGTTGGACAGGGCGGGAGCAATCAGCCCCAGCATTTT. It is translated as CSVGQGGSNQPQHF.

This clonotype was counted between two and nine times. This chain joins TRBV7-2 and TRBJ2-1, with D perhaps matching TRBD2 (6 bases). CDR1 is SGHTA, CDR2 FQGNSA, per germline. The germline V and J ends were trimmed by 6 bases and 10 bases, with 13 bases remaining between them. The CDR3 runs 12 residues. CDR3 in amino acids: CASRLGRWEQFF. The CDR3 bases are TGTGCCAGCAGACTTGGGAGGTGGGAGCAGTTCTTC.